The 21 T cell receptor beta chains given below trace back to one sample, sequenced in a study of T-cell reconstitution after alpha-beta-depleted transplantation in children. Preparation of the TCRbeta library involved a method that used unique molecular identifiers. TCRdb itself ran the PCR reads through MiXCR, one entry per CDR3 protein. The sample carries 480,000 or so distinct CDR3 sequences, about 11% recorded once. This specimen consisted of PBMCs, obtained before TCRalphabeta/CD19-depleted stem cell transplant. These receptors all come from a child aged 2 to 10 with inherited bone marrow failure, due to receive a stem cell transplant.

The rearrangement uses TRBV30 and TRBJ2-5; no clear D gene. This CDR3 is built from 15 residues. V was pared by 1 base and J by 3 bases, with 15 bases between. CDR1 and CDR2 (germline): GTSNPN, SVGIG (reference sequence). In DNA form, the CDR3 reads TGTGCCTGGAGTGGGGGTGATCGACCCGAAGAGACCCAGTACTTC. As protein: CAWSGGDRPEETQYF.

This clonotype was seen more than once but under ten times. V and J are TRBV7-2 and TRBJ2-6; D is unresolved. Deletions cut 1 base from V and 0 bases from J, with 7 bases between. The CDR3 runs 16 residues. Germline loops: CDR1 SGHTA, CDR2 FQGNSA. CDR3 amino acids: CASSLEANSGANVLTF. The DNA for the CDR3 is TGTGCCAGCAGCTTAGAGGCGAACTCTGGGGCCAACGTCCTGACTTTC.

This clonotype was counted a few times. The chain uses TRBV29-1 and TRBJ2-2, with D perhaps TRBD2 (5 bases). The germline CDR1 and CDR2 sequences are SQVTM and ANQGSEA. The V end lost 6 bases, the J end lost 7 bases, and 9 bases lay between the germline ends. The CDR3 length is 11 residues. The CDR3 DNA reads TGCAGCGTCGGACTGAACGGGGAGCTGTTTTTT. This encodes CSVGLNGELFF.

This clonotype was seen at least ten times. V usage is TRBV5-4 and J usage is TRBJ2-3; 9 nucleotides agree with TRBD1. Germline CDR1 reads SGHNT; CDR2 reads YYREEE (reference sequence). Trimming took 0 bases from V and 0 from J; bases not matched to a gene: 11. This CDR3 is built from 19 residues. The CDR3 DNA sequence: TGTGCCAGCAGCTTGGAAATCGGGACAGGGAGATTTAGCACAGATACGCAGTATTTT. Its protein is CASSLEIGTGRFSTDTQYF.

The genes are TRBV5-1 and TRBJ2-3; no firm D call. The CDR3 is made up of 14 amino acids. V was cut by 0 bases and J by 5 bases, with 10 bases left in between. From germline, CDR1 is SGHRS and CDR2 YFSETQ. The CDR3 sequence: CASSLEGLGDTQYF. The CDR3 DNA follows: TGCGCCAGCAGCTTGGAAGGTCTCGGAGATACGCAGTATTTT.

In this sample, this clonotype turned up many times. V gene TRBV20-1 combines with J gene TRBJ1-5; D call uncertain. The CDR3 length is 12 residues. The germline gives CDR1 DFQATT, CDR2 SNEGSKA (reference sequence). Trimming cost V 3 bases and J 2 bases, with 5 bases left between them. The DNA for the CDR3 is TGCAGTGCTAGTCGCGGCAATCAGCCCCAGCATTTT. Its translation is CSASRGNQPQHF.

In regard to this clonotype: One base away lies a much larger clone, so this may be a sequencing read error. The chain links TRBV2 to TRBJ1-3; D remains unclear. Germline values: CDR1 SNHLY, CDR2 FYNNEI. The CDR3 contains 12 residues. The V and J ends lost 8 bases and 4 bases respectively, with 9 bases between them. The CDR3 region is CASAREGNTIYF. The CDR3 region has the DNA TGTGCCAGCGCCCGGGAGGGAAACACCATATATTTT.

The sample holds a few counts of this clonotype. V gene TRBV7-8 combines with J gene TRBJ2-5; D gene unclear. Germline values: CDR1 SGHVS, CDR2 FQNEAQ. The CDR3 has 13 amino acids. The V end was cut by 5 bases, the J end by 3 bases, with 10 bases between. The CDR3 spells CASSIGRKETQYF. CDR3 nucleotides: TGTGCCAGCAGCATTGGACGTAAAGAGACCCAGTACTTC.

This clonotype was observed a handful of times. The V and J genes are TRBV21-1 and TRBJ2-1; the DNA was not used to check the table's D call, TRBD1. TRBV21-1 is a recognized pseudogene. The CDR3 runs 16 residues. In DNA, the CDR3 is TGTGCCAGCAGCCGCCCCGCGGTGGCCAACTACAATGAGCAGTTCTTC. It specifies CASSRPAVANYNEQFF.

This clonotype was recorded at least ten times. The CDR3 coding sequence is TGCGCCAGCAGCTTGGTTCGGGGCTCCATAAGGGAAAAACTGTTTTTT. Translation: CASSLVRGSIREKLFF. V usage is TRBV5-1 and J usage is TRBJ1-4; a possible D gene is TRBD1 (5 bases). The CDR3 length is 16 residues. Trimming stripped 0 bases from V and 8 bases from J, with 17 bases between. Germline V CDR1 and CDR2: SGHRS, YFSETQ.

This clonotype has ten or more counts. The chain combines TRBV5-6 with TRBJ2-3; 9 nucleotides match TRBD2. The length of the CDR3 is 16 residues. Germline V lookup: CDR1 SGHDT, CDR2 YYEEEE. J lost 1 base, V lost 3 bases, and 6 bases had no gene match. DNA for the CDR3: TGTGCCAGCAGCTGGGCTCTAGCGGGACGCACAGATACGCAGTATTTT. The encoded protein is CASSWALAGRTDTQYF.

This clonotype was seen at least ten times. The chain combines TRBV7-2 with TRBJ2-4; D uncertain. Germline CDR1 reads SGHTA; CDR2 reads FQGNSA. Trimming shortened V by 0 bases and J by 6 bases, and 3 bases separated the two germline ends. The CDR3 covers 12 residues. CDR3 sequence: CASSLATNIQYF. DNA for the CDR3: TGTGCCAGCAGCTTAGCTACAAACATTCAGTACTTC.

This clonotype was detected only once. One junction end disagrees with the germline gene, perhaps due to a read error. This sequence joins TRBV12-3 or TRBV12-4 and TRBJ2-4; D perhaps matches TRBD1 (6 bases). The CDR3 spans 13 residues. The CDR3: CANSFFEGDIQYF. CDR3 sequence (DNA): TGTGCCAACAGTTTTTTCGAGGGGGACATTCAGTACTTC.

This clonotype was detected ten times or more. The chain uses TRBV24-1 and TRBJ2-1, with D unclear. This CDR3 contains 17 residues. Germline V lookup: CDR1 KGHDR, CDR2 SFDVKD. V was cut by 6 bases and J by 3 bases, with 20 bases left in between. CDR3 loop: CATSHWQPSLSYNEQFF. CDR3 nucleotide sequence: TGTGCCACCAGTCATTGGCAGCCGTCATTGAGCTACAATGAGCAGTTCTTC.

The J gene is TRBJ2-7, the V gene TRBV29-1, with 7 nucleotides matching TRBD1. CDR1 and CDR2 (germline): SQVTM, ANQGSEA. The trim removed 6 bases at V and 2 bases at J, leaving 10 bases unmatched. CDR3 length: 14 amino acids. The chain's CDR3 is CSVARDSSPYEQYF. The DNA of the CDR3 is TGCAGCGTCGCCCGGGACAGTTCCCCCTACGAGCAGTACTTC.

This clonotype was seen at least ten times. The chain joins TRBV11-2 to TRBJ2-7; 9 bases match TRBD2. This CDR3 contains 16 residues. The germline gives CDR1 SGHAT, CDR2 FQNNGV. Trimming took 5 bases from V and 3 from J; bases not matched to a gene: 11. The CDR3 coding sequence is TGTGCCAGCAGCCCCCGTATAGCGGGGGCCAACTACGAGCAGTACTTC. It codes for CASSPRIAGANYEQYF.

The chain uses TRBV20-1 and TRBJ2-7; 14 bases agree with TRBD2. Germline V gives CDR1 DFQATT, CDR2 SNEGSKA (reference sequence). This CDR3 comprises 13 residues. The V and J ends lost 8 bases and 6 bases, in that order; junction bases with no gene match: 6. The DNA for the CDR3 is TGCAGTTTGGGACTAGCGGGAGCCTTCGAGCAGTACTTC. Amino acids: CSLGLAGAFEQYF.

In its sample, this clonotype was seen many times. The chain has TRBV29-1 and TRBJ1-5, with 7 bases matching TRBD1. This CDR3 has 13 residues. Germline loops: CDR1 SQVTM, CDR2 ANQGSEA. Germline trimming cut 5 bases from V and 3 bases from J; bases unmatched to any gene: 4. The CDR3 spells CSVRGQINQPQHF. CDR3 nucleotide sequence: TGCAGCGTTCGGGGACAGATCAATCAGCCCCAGCATTTT.

A few counts support this clonotype. This sequence joins TRBV5-1 and TRBJ2-7; 7 bases are a match to TRBD2. The V gene's germline CDR1 is SGHRS and CDR2 YFSETQ. This CDR3 spans 15 amino acids. J lost 0 bases, V lost 4 bases, and 7 bases had no gene match. CDR3 sequence reads: CASSTGGTISYEQYF. CDR3 DNA sequence: TGCGCCAGCAGCACCGGGGGGACCATCTCCTACGAGCAGTACTTC.

This clonotype was observed a few times. The chain combines TRBV6-5 with TRBJ2-5; D uncertain. The CDR3 consists of 14 residues. Between the trimmed V and J ends, which lost 2 bases and 1 base, there was a span of 8 bases. Germline CDR1 MNHEY, CDR2 SVGAGI. In nucleotides, the CDR3 is TGTGCCAGCAGTTACCTCGACCGCCAAGAGACCCAGTACTTC. Encoded protein: CASSYLDRQETQYF.

This clonotype occurred many times. The chain uses TRBV30 and TRBJ1-1; D is ambiguous. This CDR3 is built from 12 residues. V lost 2 bases and J lost 2, with 6 bases in between. Germline loops: CDR1 GTSNPN, CDR2 SVGIG (reference sequence). CDR3 in DNA: TGTGCCTGGAGTCTTACAAACACTGAAGCTTTCTTT. It encodes CAWSLTNTEAFF. The entire variable domain, with the rest obtained from reference TRBV30 and TRBJ1-1, is as follows: SQTIHQWPATLVQPVGSPLSLECTVEGTSNPNLYWYRQAAGRGLQLLFYSVGIGQISSEVPQNLSASRPQDRQFILSSKKLLLSDSGFYLCAWSLTNTEAFFGQGTRLTVV.